This is a list of T cell receptor beta chains from one sample in a study of blood T cell repertoires in COVID-19. Clones were sequenced by immunoSEQ multiplex PCR, and TCRdb holds only the in-frame ones, with some missing. The sample lists a few hundred thousand clones, around 83% occurring once. The sample was PBMCs or T cells enriched from blood (not recorded which). The receptor set was obtained from a woman between 50 and 59 years old who had recovered from COVID-19. Both conserved end residues are part of each CDR3. Each record gives: J gene, clone size, V gene, D gene, CDR3 DNA, CDR3 protein. The D gene is left open where the match is weak. Rows give clone size only sometimes, using once, few, many, or a class for an expanded clone.

j_gene: TRBJ1-2
abundance: -
v_gene: TRBV24-1
d_gene: -
CDR3nt: TGTGCCACCAGTGATTCCGGACACCTTAAGGGCTACACCTTC
CDR3aa: CATSDSGHLKGYTF

j_gene: TRBJ1-6
abundance: -
v_gene: TRBV4-2
d_gene: TRBD1
CDR3nt: TGTGCCAGCAGCCACCCCGGGACAGGTTCACCCCTCCACTTT
CDR3aa: CASSHPGTGSPLHF

j_gene: TRBJ2-6
abundance: -
v_gene: TRBV6-1
d_gene: TRBD1
CDR3nt: TGTGCCAGCAGTGAACGTAGGGGGCAGCCTAACTCTGGGGCCAACGTCCTGACTTTC
CDR3aa: CASSERRGQPNSGANVLTF

j_gene: TRBJ2-2
abundance: -
v_gene: TRBV27
d_gene: -
CDR3nt: TGTGCCAGCAGTTTCAGGGGTCGAACCGGGGAGCTGTTTTTT
CDR3aa: CASSFRGRTGELFF

j_gene: TRBJ1-5
abundance: -
v_gene: TRBV7-2
d_gene: TRBD1
CDR3nt: TGTGCCAGCAGCTTCGGACAGGGAAGCGGCAATCAGCCCCAGCATTTT
CDR3aa: CASSFGQGSGNQPQHF

j_gene: TRBJ1-2
abundance: -
v_gene: TRBV11-3
d_gene: -
CDR3nt: TGTGCCAGCAGTCTTACGGGAGGCGGCTACACCTTC
CDR3aa: CASSLTGGGYTF

j_gene: TRBJ2-2
abundance: -
v_gene: TRBV7-9
d_gene: -
CDR3nt: TGTGCCAGCAGCTCCCGGGACATAGACACCGGGGAGCTGTTTTTT
CDR3aa: CASSSRDIDTGELFF

j_gene: TRBJ1-2
abundance: -
v_gene: TRBV12-3/TRBV12-4
d_gene: -
CDR3nt: TGTGCCAGCAGTTTCGACATCACCTATGGCTACACCTTC
CDR3aa: CASSFDITYGYTF

j_gene: TRBJ2-1
abundance: -
v_gene: TRBV7-3
d_gene: TRBD1
CDR3nt: TGTGCCAGCAGCCCCGGGACAGGGTTGGGTGAGCAGTTCTTC
CDR3aa: CASSPGTGLGEQFF

j_gene: TRBJ2-1
abundance: -
v_gene: TRBV19
d_gene: -
CDR3nt: TGTGCCAGTAGCCCCTGGGGCCGGGCGCTATCCTCCTACAATGAGCAGTTCTTC
CDR3aa: CASSPWGRALSSYNEQFF

j_gene: TRBJ2-7
abundance: -
v_gene: TRBV9
d_gene: -
CDR3nt: TGTGCCAGCAGCGTAGCCCCTTCGGGGACTCGCGAGCAGTACTTC
CDR3aa: CASSVAPSGTREQYF

j_gene: TRBJ2-6
abundance: few
v_gene: TRBV7-3
d_gene: -
CDR3nt: TGTGCCAGCAGCTTAACGGGGCCTGGGGCCAACGTCCTGACTTTC
CDR3aa: CASSLTGPGANVLTF

j_gene: TRBJ1-2
abundance: -
v_gene: TRBV3-1/TRBV3-2
d_gene: -
CDR3nt: TGTGCCTCCGGGGGTGACTATGGCTACACCTTC
CDR3aa: CASGGDYGYTF

j_gene: TRBJ1-1
abundance: -
v_gene: TRBV6-5
d_gene: -
CDR3nt: TGTGCCAGCATGCGGGGGAACACTGAAGCTTTCTTT
CDR3aa: CASMRGNTEAFF

j_gene: TRBJ1-2
abundance: -
v_gene: TRBV7-2
d_gene: -
CDR3nt: TGTGCCAGCAGCTTAGGAAGTCGGAGGTCATCCACTGGCTACACCTTC
CDR3aa: CASSLGSRRSSTGYTF

j_gene: TRBJ1-2
abundance: -
v_gene: TRBV7-7
d_gene: TRBD1
CDR3nt: TGTGCTAGCAGCTTAGGAGGACAGGGGCTCTGTGGCTACACCTTC
CDR3aa: CASSLGGQGLCGYTF

j_gene: TRBJ2-7
abundance: -
v_gene: TRBV6-5
d_gene: -
CDR3nt: TGTGCCAGCGTCAGGGGCTACGAGCAGTACTTC
CDR3aa: CASVRGYEQYF

j_gene: TRBJ2-1
abundance: -
v_gene: TRBV7-2
d_gene: -
CDR3nt: TGTGCCAGCAGCTTAGGCAGGTTTGCGGGGGCCTCCTCTAGGAATGAGCAGTTCTTC
CDR3aa: CASSLGRFAGASSRNEQFF

j_gene: TRBJ2-2
abundance: -
v_gene: TRBV30
d_gene: TRBD1
CDR3nt: TGTGCCTGGAGTGCCGACAGGGGCGTTGGGCTCGGGGAGCTGTTTTTT
CDR3aa: CAWSADRGVGLGELFF

j_gene: TRBJ1-1
abundance: -
v_gene: TRBV5-5
d_gene: -
CDR3nt: TGTGCCAGCAGCGGGCACACTGAAGCTTTCTTT
CDR3aa: CASSGHTEAFF

j_gene: TRBJ1-1
abundance: -
v_gene: TRBV4-1
d_gene: -
CDR3nt: TGCGCCAGCAGGCCAAATATCCAGGGGGAAGCTTTCTTT
CDR3aa: CASRPNIQGEAFF

j_gene: TRBJ2-7
abundance: -
v_gene: TRBV9
d_gene: TRBD2
CDR3nt: TGTGCCAGCAGCGCTGGAGCGGGGGGAACTCGAGCCTACGAGCAGTACTTC
CDR3aa: CASSAGAGGTRAYEQYF

j_gene: TRBJ1-5
abundance: -
v_gene: TRBV2
d_gene: -
CDR3nt: TGTGCCAGCAGTGACGGGGGTAGCGGTCAGCCCCAGCATTTT
CDR3aa: CASSDGGSGQPQHF

j_gene: TRBJ2-7
abundance: -
v_gene: TRBV9
d_gene: -
CDR3nt: TGTGCCAGCAGCGTAGGTACCCTAACCGAGCAGTACTTC
CDR3aa: CASSVGTLTEQYF

j_gene: TRBJ1-2
abundance: -
v_gene: TRBV25-1
d_gene: -
CDR3nt: TGTGCCAGCAGCGCCCCGGTAGACTATGGCTACACCTTC
CDR3aa: CASSAPVDYGYTF

j_gene: TRBJ1-2
abundance: -
v_gene: TRBV28
d_gene: -
CDR3nt: TGTGCCAGCAGCTCAGGCCCGGGGGGGCCCTATGGCTACACCTTC
CDR3aa: CASSSGPGGPYGYTF

j_gene: TRBJ2-7
abundance: few
v_gene: TRBV6-5
d_gene: TRBD2
CDR3nt: TGTGCCAGCAGTTACGGGCGGGAGGGTTCCTACGAGCAGTACTTC
CDR3aa: CASSYGREGSYEQYF

j_gene: TRBJ1-4
abundance: -
v_gene: TRBV2
d_gene: -
CDR3nt: TGTGCCAGCATAAATGATGGCACAGCGGCAACTAATGAAAAACTGTTTTTT
CDR3aa: CASINDGTAATNEKLFF

j_gene: TRBJ2-3
abundance: -
v_gene: TRBV11-3
d_gene: -
CDR3nt: TGTGCCAGCGACGCGGAAGGGCGGCCGGGGGCAGATACGCAGTATTTT
CDR3aa: CASDAEGRPGADTQYF

j_gene: TRBJ1-4
abundance: few
v_gene: TRBV18
d_gene: TRBD1
CDR3nt: TGTGGACACAGGGGGCGTTTGAAGGAAAAACTGTTTTTT
CDR3aa: CGHRGRLKEKLFF

j_gene: TRBJ1-1
abundance: -
v_gene: TRBV6-4
d_gene: -
CDR3nt: TGTGCCAGCAGCCCCCTCCCTTTTCAGGGCAAGGGTGAAGCTTTCTTT
CDR3aa: CASSPLPFQGKGEAFF

j_gene: TRBJ1-1
abundance: few
v_gene: TRBV7-2
d_gene: TRBD1
CDR3nt: TGTGCCAGCAGCTTAGCGTCCGGACAGGGGTACACTGAAGCTTTCTTT
CDR3aa: CASSLASGQGYTEAFF

j_gene: TRBJ2-7
abundance: -
v_gene: TRBV30
d_gene: -
CDR3nt: TGTGCCTGGAGGGTCATCTCTAGCTGGCCCGCCTCCTACGAGCAGTACTTC
CDR3aa: CAWRVISSWPASYEQYF

j_gene: TRBJ2-1
abundance: -
v_gene: TRBV5-1
d_gene: -
CDR3nt: TGCGCCAGCAGCCGAATGCCGGAGAGCTACAATGAGCAGTTCTTC
CDR3aa: CASSRMPESYNEQFF

j_gene: TRBJ2-7
abundance: -
v_gene: TRBV7-2
d_gene: -
CDR3nt: TGTGCCAGCAGCTGGGCGTGGCAGGCCTCCTACGAGCAGTACTTC
CDR3aa: CASSWAWQASYEQYF

j_gene: TRBJ1-2
abundance: -
v_gene: TRBV29-1
d_gene: TRBD1
CDR3nt: TGCAGCGTTGACGCCTTTGGCAGGGGGAACTATGGCTACACCTTC
CDR3aa: CSVDAFGRGNYGYTF

j_gene: TRBJ1-5
abundance: -
v_gene: TRBV10-3
d_gene: TRBD1
CDR3nt: TGTGCCATCAGTGAGGGACAGGGGGCGGGTCAGCCCCAGCATTTT
CDR3aa: CAISEGQGAGQPQHF

j_gene: TRBJ2-7
abundance: once
v_gene: TRBV6-5
d_gene: TRBD2
CDR3nt: TGTGCCAGCAGTTACCGAGGTCTAGCGGGAGGTGAGCAGTACTTC
CDR3aa: CASSYRGLAGGEQYF

j_gene: TRBJ1-2
abundance: -
v_gene: TRBV7-2
d_gene: -
CDR3nt: TGTGCCAGCAGCTTCGACCCGATCCCGGGGGGTAATGGCTACACCTTC
CDR3aa: CASSFDPIPGGNGYTF

j_gene: TRBJ1-2
abundance: -
v_gene: TRBV6-1
d_gene: -
CDR3nt: TGTGCCAGCAGTGAAATTAAACAGGGCTATGGCTACACCTTC
CDR3aa: CASSEIKQGYGYTF

j_gene: TRBJ1-6
abundance: -
v_gene: TRBV3-1/TRBV3-2
d_gene: -
CDR3nt: TGTGCCAGCAGCCAAGGGACTGATTCACCCCTCCACTTT
CDR3aa: CASSQGTDSPLHF

j_gene: TRBJ1-5
abundance: once
v_gene: TRBV6-1
d_gene: TRBD1
CDR3nt: TGTGCCAGCAGTGAAGGATCCGGGAGAGGGGGCTTTGGAAGCAATCAGCCCCAGCATTTT
CDR3aa: CASSEGSGRGGFGSNQPQHF

j_gene: TRBJ2-1
abundance: -
v_gene: TRBV4-2
d_gene: TRBD2
CDR3nt: TGTGCCAGCAGCCCCACCCTAGCGGAGATAGAGCAGTTCTTC
CDR3aa: CASSPTLAEIEQFF

j_gene: TRBJ2-1
abundance: -
v_gene: TRBV30
d_gene: TRBD2
CDR3nt: TGTGCCTGGGGGGGGACTAGCGGGGCCTCCTACAATGAGCAGTTCTTC
CDR3aa: CAWGGTSGASYNEQFF

j_gene: TRBJ1-3
abundance: -
v_gene: TRBV30
d_gene: -
CDR3nt: TGTGCCTGGAGTGCCCCTCGGGTCGGAAACACCATATATTTT
CDR3aa: CAWSAPRVGNTIYF

j_gene: TRBJ1-1
abundance: -
v_gene: TRBV4-2
d_gene: -
CDR3nt: TGTGCCAGCAGCCAAGAGGGGCAGGGGACTGAAGCTTTCTTT
CDR3aa: CASSQEGQGTEAFF

j_gene: TRBJ2-2
abundance: once
v_gene: TRBV6-2/TRBV6-3
d_gene: -
CDR3nt: TGTGCCAGCAGCTTAGTTTCGAGGGAGCTGTTTTTT
CDR3aa: CASSLVSRELFF